These T cell receptor beta chains were read from a single sample in a study of blood T cell repertoires in COVID-19. The assay was immunoSEQ multiplex PCR, and TCRdb's table has in-frame clones only and misses some. The table shows about 200,000 clones, with more than 75% occurring only once. The sequenced material came from PBMCs or T cells enriched from blood (not recorded which). Receptors originate from a man aged 40-49 years with acute COVID-19. Both conserved end residues are part of each CDR3. A D gene is named only where the DNA matches it firmly. The size entry is marked missing in some rows and otherwise reads once, few, many or a size class.

abundance: NA; j_gene: TRBJ1-2; v_gene: TRBV4-2; d_gene: NA; CDR3nt: TGTGCCAGCAGCCAAGATACCAGGGATGGCTACACCTTC; CDR3aa: CASSQDTRDGYTF
abundance: NA; j_gene: TRBJ2-6; v_gene: TRBV18; d_gene: TRBD1; CDR3nt: TGTGCCAGCTCACCCCTCACCCGGACAGGGGGCTCTGGGGCCAACGTCCTGACTTTC; CDR3aa: CASSPLTRTGGSGANVLTF
abundance: NA; j_gene: TRBJ1-1; v_gene: TRBV4-1; d_gene: NA; CDR3nt: TGCGCCAGCAGCCAAAGCGAGGTTTTGAACACTGAAGCTTTCTTT; CDR3aa: CASSQSEVLNTEAFF
abundance: NA; j_gene: TRBJ2-7; v_gene: TRBV6-5; d_gene: TRBD2; CDR3nt: TGTGCCAGCCGACCTGGGGGGGACGGAGCCTACGAGCAGTACTTC; CDR3aa: CASRPGGDGAYEQYF
abundance: NA; j_gene: TRBJ2-7; v_gene: TRBV27; d_gene: TRBD2; CDR3nt: TGTGCCAGCAGGGGACTACGAAACTACGAGCAGTACTTC; CDR3aa: CASRGLRNYEQYF
abundance: NA; j_gene: TRBJ2-7; v_gene: TRBV7-6; d_gene: TRBD1; CDR3nt: TGTGCCAGCAGCTTAGCGCTTTCCGGGACAGGGGTCCCCTACGAGCAGTACTTC; CDR3aa: CASSLALSGTGVPYEQYF
abundance: NA; j_gene: TRBJ1-2; v_gene: TRBV5-6; d_gene: NA; CDR3nt: TGTGCCAGCAGCCCTGACGCAGGGAGGGACTTGGGCTACACCTTC; CDR3aa: CASSPDAGRDLGYTF
abundance: once; j_gene: TRBJ2-1; v_gene: TRBV5-4; d_gene: TRBD2; CDR3nt: TGTGCCAGCAGCTTGAGTAGCGGGAGGAGAAATGAGCAGTTCTTC; CDR3aa: CASSLSSGRRNEQFF
abundance: NA; j_gene: TRBJ1-6; v_gene: TRBV27; d_gene: NA; CDR3nt: TGTGCCAGCAGCCGTCTAGATCAATCACCCCTCCACTTT; CDR3aa: CASSRLDQSPLHF
abundance: NA; j_gene: TRBJ1-5; v_gene: TRBV24-1; d_gene: NA; CDR3nt: TGTGCCACCAGTGATTCAAATCAGCCCCAGCATTTT; CDR3aa: CATSDSNQPQHF
abundance: NA; j_gene: TRBJ2-1; v_gene: TRBV9; d_gene: NA; CDR3nt: TGTGCCAGCAGCGTTCTAGGGAGAGTCGCCAATGAGCAGTTCTTC; CDR3aa: CASSVLGRVANEQFF
abundance: NA; j_gene: TRBJ2-7; v_gene: TRBV7-2; d_gene: NA; CDR3nt: TGTGCCAGCAGCTTTGGAGTTGGGTACGACGAGCAGTACTTC; CDR3aa: CASSFGVGYDEQYF
abundance: once; j_gene: TRBJ2-1; v_gene: TRBV18; d_gene: TRBD1; CDR3nt: TGTGCCAGCTCACCACGGCCCACGACAGGGGGCTACAATGAGCAGTTCTTC; CDR3aa: CASSPRPTTGGYNEQFF
abundance: NA; j_gene: TRBJ1-3; v_gene: TRBV19; d_gene: TRBD1; CDR3nt: TGTGCCAGCCCCCGCGGGACAGGGAGAGTCACCATATATTTT; CDR3aa: CASPRGTGRVTIYF
abundance: NA; j_gene: TRBJ1-6; v_gene: TRBV2; d_gene: NA; CDR3nt: TGTGCCAGCAGTGACGAATACAGGGTGAAATCACCCCTCCACTTT; CDR3aa: CASSDEYRVKSPLHF
abundance: NA; j_gene: TRBJ1-1; v_gene: TRBV29-1; d_gene: TRBD1; CDR3nt: TGCAGCGCCAGACAGGGATTGAACACTGAAGCTTTCTTT; CDR3aa: CSARQGLNTEAFF
abundance: NA; j_gene: TRBJ1-2; v_gene: TRBV3-1/TRBV3-2; d_gene: NA; CDR3nt: TGTGCCAGCAGCCAAGTCGTATTTAGCAAACGGTACTATGGCTACACCTTC; CDR3aa: CASSQVVFSKRYYGYTF
abundance: NA; j_gene: TRBJ1-2; v_gene: TRBV20-1; d_gene: NA; CDR3nt: TGCAGTGCTACAGGGGAAGGTGGCTACACCTTC; CDR3aa: CSATGEGGYTF
abundance: NA; j_gene: TRBJ2-7; v_gene: TRBV3-1/TRBV3-2; d_gene: TRBD2; CDR3nt: TGTGCCAGCAGCCAACGGGGGACGGGGGGGCCCTACGAGCAGTACTTC; CDR3aa: CASSQRGTGGPYEQYF
abundance: NA; j_gene: TRBJ2-1; v_gene: TRBV2; d_gene: TRBD2; CDR3nt: TGTGCCCCCAGACTAGCGGCCAATGAGCAGTTCTTC; CDR3aa: CAPRLAANEQFF
abundance: NA; j_gene: TRBJ2-7; v_gene: TRBV5-5; d_gene: TRBD1; CDR3nt: TGTGCCAGCAGACAGGGGTTAATATACGAGCAGTACTTC; CDR3aa: CASRQGLIYEQYF
abundance: NA; j_gene: TRBJ2-1; v_gene: TRBV25-1; d_gene: NA; CDR3nt: TGTGCCAGCAGTGAGTTAGCGGACTCCCGGAATGAGCAGTTCTTC; CDR3aa: CASSELADSRNEQFF
abundance: NA; j_gene: TRBJ1-5; v_gene: TRBV4-1; d_gene: NA; CDR3nt: TGCGCCAGCAGCCAAGTATCACTCTATAGCAATCAGCCCCAGCATTTT; CDR3aa: CASSQVSLYSNQPQHF
abundance: NA; j_gene: TRBJ1-2; v_gene: TRBV11-2; d_gene: TRBD1; CDR3nt: TGTGCCAGCAGCTCCTCCGGGACAGGGGGCTATGGCTACACCTTC; CDR3aa: CASSSSGTGGYGYTF
abundance: NA; j_gene: TRBJ2-2; v_gene: TRBV28; d_gene: NA; CDR3nt: TGTGCCAGCAGTTTCGGGGGCACCGGGGAGCTGTTTTTT; CDR3aa: CASSFGGTGELFF
abundance: NA; j_gene: TRBJ2-7; v_gene: TRBV5-4; d_gene: TRBD2; CDR3nt: TGTGCCAGCAGCTTAGAAATAGCGGGATTTGACGAGCAGTACTTC; CDR3aa: CASSLEIAGFDEQYF
abundance: NA; j_gene: TRBJ2-1; v_gene: TRBV24-1; d_gene: TRBD1; CDR3nt: TGTGCCACCAGTGATTTGGCAGGGGGCGCGTACAATGAGCAGTTCTTC; CDR3aa: CATSDLAGGAYNEQFF
abundance: NA; j_gene: TRBJ2-7; v_gene: TRBV28; d_gene: NA; CDR3nt: TGTGCCAGCAGTATGGACAGTTTATCCTACGAGCAGTACTTC; CDR3aa: CASSMDSLSYEQYF
abundance: NA; j_gene: TRBJ1-1; v_gene: TRBV2; d_gene: TRBD1; CDR3nt: TGTGCCAGCAGACAGGGGGCGCGGGACACTGAAGCTTTCTTT; CDR3aa: CASRQGARDTEAFF
abundance: NA; j_gene: TRBJ2-2; v_gene: TRBV10-3; d_gene: NA; CDR3nt: TGTGCCATCAGTAAACAGGGTGTCCCCGGGGAGCTGTTTTTT; CDR3aa: CAISKQGVPGELFF
abundance: NA; j_gene: TRBJ1-4; v_gene: TRBV2; d_gene: NA; CDR3nt: TGTGCCAGCAGGGGGACTGATGAAAAACTGTTTTTT; CDR3aa: CASRGTDEKLFF
abundance: NA; j_gene: TRBJ2-2; v_gene: TRBV29-1; d_gene: NA; CDR3nt: TGCAGCGTTGAGGTCGGGGGAAGCACCGGGGAGCTGTTTTTT; CDR3aa: CSVEVGGSTGELFF
abundance: NA; j_gene: TRBJ1-5; v_gene: TRBV7-9; d_gene: TRBD1; CDR3nt: TGTGCCAGCAGCTTAGGGACAGGGGGCTTGGGCAATCAGCCCCAGCATTTT; CDR3aa: CASSLGTGGLGNQPQHF
abundance: once; j_gene: TRBJ2-1; v_gene: TRBV7-9; d_gene: TRBD2; CDR3nt: TGTGCCAGCAGCTTAGTCGTAGCGGGAGGGGCTCCTGAGCAGTTCTTC; CDR3aa: CASSLVVAGGAPEQFF
abundance: few; j_gene: TRBJ2-7; v_gene: TRBV29-1; d_gene: NA; CDR3nt: TGCAGCGCTAGAATTGAACTAGCTTCCGAGCAGTACTTC; CDR3aa: CSARIELASEQYF
abundance: NA; j_gene: TRBJ2-3; v_gene: TRBV7-9; d_gene: NA; CDR3nt: TGTGCCAGCAGCTCCCCCCCACGGGGAGGTTCAGCAGATACGCAGTATTTT; CDR3aa: CASSSPPRGGSADTQYF
abundance: NA; j_gene: TRBJ1-3; v_gene: TRBV28; d_gene: TRBD1; CDR3nt: TGTGCCAGCAGTTTAACGACAGGGGCTGGAAACACCATATATTTT; CDR3aa: CASSLTTGAGNTIYF
abundance: NA; j_gene: TRBJ1-5; v_gene: TRBV2; d_gene: NA; CDR3nt: TGTGCCAGCAGTGAACACCCTCAGGGTCAGCCCCAGCATTTT; CDR3aa: CASSEHPQGQPQHF
abundance: NA; j_gene: TRBJ2-3; v_gene: TRBV28; d_gene: TRBD2; CDR3nt: TGTGCCAGCAGTCCCCGGGACTACACAGATACGCAGTATTTT; CDR3aa: CASSPRDYTDTQYF
abundance: NA; j_gene: TRBJ2-7; v_gene: TRBV7-6; d_gene: NA; CDR3nt: TGTTTCTTGGGTGGGAGGGGGTACGAGCAGTACTTC; CDR3aa: CFLGGRGYEQYF
abundance: NA; j_gene: TRBJ2-1; v_gene: TRBV6-2/TRBV6-3; d_gene: TRBD2; CDR3nt: TGTGCCAGCAGTTCCCTTGGACTAGCTTTTTCCAATGAGCAGTTCTTC; CDR3aa: CASSSLGLAFSNEQFF
abundance: NA; j_gene: TRBJ1-2; v_gene: TRBV5-4; d_gene: NA; CDR3nt: TGTGCCAGCAGCGGAGGTTCACGGTATGGCTACACCTTC; CDR3aa: CASSGGSRYGYTF
abundance: NA; j_gene: TRBJ1-5; v_gene: TRBV27; d_gene: TRBD1; CDR3nt: TGTGCCAGCAGTTTATCTTCAGGGGGTGATGTGCCCCAGCATTTT; CDR3aa: CASSLSSGGDVPQHF
abundance: once; j_gene: TRBJ2-7; v_gene: TRBV28; d_gene: TRBD1; CDR3nt: TGTGCCAGCAGCCTGATGACAGGGTTCTTCGAGCAGTACTTC; CDR3aa: CASSLMTGFFEQYF
abundance: NA; j_gene: TRBJ1-1; v_gene: TRBV12-3/TRBV12-4; d_gene: NA; CDR3nt: TGTGCCAGCAGTTTACTGATCGGGAACAAAGCTTTCTTT; CDR3aa: CASSLLIGNKAFF
abundance: once; j_gene: TRBJ2-5; v_gene: TRBV18; d_gene: NA; CDR3nt: TGTGCCAGCTCACGGCTACCGGGAATGGGGGAGACCCAGTACTTC; CDR3aa: CASSRLPGMGETQYF
abundance: NA; j_gene: TRBJ2-3; v_gene: TRBV5-1; d_gene: TRBD2; CDR3nt: TGCGCCAGCCGATTGACCCCTAGCGGAGGCACAGATACGCAGTATTTT; CDR3aa: CASRLTPSGGTDTQYF
abundance: NA; j_gene: TRBJ2-3; v_gene: TRBV7-6; d_gene: TRBD1; CDR3nt: TGTGCCAGCAGCCCCCGACAGGGATGGTCAGATACGCAGTATTTT; CDR3aa: CASSPRQGWSDTQYF
abundance: many; j_gene: TRBJ2-7; v_gene: TRBV5-4; d_gene: TRBD2; CDR3nt: TGTGCCAGCAGCTTGGGGGGACTAGCGGGAGTCCGGGGCGAGCAGTACTTC; CDR3aa: CASSLGGLAGVRGEQYF
abundance: NA; j_gene: TRBJ1-2; v_gene: TRBV7-9; d_gene: NA; CDR3nt: TGTGCCAGCAGCTTAGGAAACAGGGTGACCTTC; CDR3aa: CASSLGNRVTF
abundance: NA; j_gene: TRBJ2-2; v_gene: TRBV7-9; d_gene: NA; CDR3nt: TGTGCCAGCAGCTTGGGACAGAACACCGGGGAGCTGTTTTTT; CDR3aa: CASSLGQNTGELFF
abundance: NA; j_gene: TRBJ2-7; v_gene: TRBV5-1; d_gene: NA; CDR3nt: TGCGCCAGCAGCCAAGGCCGGGGGCGGGAGATTAACGAGCAGTACTTC; CDR3aa: CASSQGRGREINEQYF
abundance: NA; j_gene: TRBJ1-3; v_gene: TRBV5-5; d_gene: NA; CDR3nt: TGTGCCAGCAGCTTGGCCTTAACACCTGGAAACACCATATATTTT; CDR3aa: CASSLALTPGNTIYF
abundance: NA; j_gene: TRBJ2-3; v_gene: TRBV11-3; d_gene: NA; CDR3nt: TGTGCCAGCAGCTTCCCCGGTGCAGATACGCAGTATTTT; CDR3aa: CASSFPGADTQYF
abundance: NA; j_gene: TRBJ2-1; v_gene: TRBV28; d_gene: TRBD2; CDR3nt: TGTGCCAGCAGAAAACCGGGACTAACCCCCAAACAGTTCTTC; CDR3aa: CASRKPGLTPKQFF
abundance: NA; j_gene: TRBJ2-1; v_gene: TRBV6-1; d_gene: NA; CDR3nt: TGTGCCAGCAGTGAACTCGGCGGTGAGCAGTTCTTC; CDR3aa: CASSELGGEQFF
abundance: few; j_gene: TRBJ1-4; v_gene: TRBV19; d_gene: TRBD1; CDR3nt: TGTGCCTCGAGAGACAGGGGAGATGCAACTAATGAAAAACTGTTTTTT; CDR3aa: CASRDRGDATNEKLFF
abundance: once; j_gene: TRBJ1-2; v_gene: TRBV30; d_gene: NA; CDR3nt: TGTGCCTGGAGTGTAGTCCAAAGGGGTGGCTACACCTTC; CDR3aa: CAWSVVQRGGYTF
abundance: NA; j_gene: TRBJ1-2; v_gene: TRBV19; d_gene: NA; CDR3nt: TGTGCCACTAGAAGCAGCGGGGACCTCTATGGCTACACCTTC; CDR3aa: CATRSSGDLYGYTF